This T cell receptor (beta chain) was documented in a study of neoadjuvant nivolumab and ipilimumab in lung cancer (dated by TCRdb to between 2020 and 2021). With regard to the full study: Nivolumab was administered intravenously at 3 mg/kg on days 1, 15 and 29, and in the combination arm ipilimumab 1 mg/kg was added on day 1 only. Of the roughly 45 patients with operable NSCLC treated in the trial, approximately 23 were randomized to nivolumab monotherapy and some 20 to nivolumab plus ipilimumab. Matched pretherapy and resected tumor pairs were analyzed for seven patients: four treated with nivolumab and three with nivolumab plus ipilimumab. TCR repertoires in pretherapy (baseline) peripheral blood were compared with TCR repertoires in tumors resected at surgery after neoadjuvant immune checkpoint blockade. The major pathologic response (MPR) rate in the intention-to-treat population in each study arm was designated as the primary trial endpoint. Results the study describes overall, beyond this receptor: From pretherapy to surgery, tumor T-cell richness and clonality went up in three of three dual-therapy tumors, versus only two of four nivolumab-treated tumors. Resected tumors had greater TCR richness and clonality than tumor-adjacent uninvolved lung, and increases were observed in more dual-therapy-treated tumors. No significant correlation was found between TCR clonality and pathologic tumor regression, and only a single major-pathologic-response sample was available for the analysis of TCR clonality versus pathologic tumor regression. TCR richness in pretherapy blood showed a positive correlation with richness in tumors resected after neoadjuvant therapy (Spearman R of about 0.77). A small number of samples was subjected to TCR sequencing.

The sample's time point label, decoded: at surgical resection after neoadjuvant nivolumab +/- ipilimumab. The samples were taken from NEOSTAR, a phase 2 randomized trial in operable NSCLC that tested neoadjuvant nivolumab or nivolumab plus ipilimumab, followed by surgery. Note on this clone: Its antigen remains unidentified. Base quality data are lacking; no much larger clone is found one base away.

Receptors were amplified or captured by the immunoSEQ multiplex PCR assay. The study's processing was this. Richness and clonality were used to summarize the repertoires, and clones that significantly expanded or contracted between pre- and post-therapy samples were identified. The table comes from immuneACCESS by way of TCRdb, which keeps in-frame sequences with V and J called. Part of the clones is missing from these tables; in studies checked, under half for an unresolved V gene and the rest for unknown reasons. D and trimming were read from the DNA, whereas the V and J calls and clone size are those reported in that table. A total of about 9,000 clones appear in this sample, over 75% of them only once. Around 8% of the sample is taken by the ten largest. The input for sequencing was tumor tissue, taken after neoadjuvant nivolumab, alone or with ipilimumab, at or shortly before surgery. The TCR comes from an adult with non-small cell lung cancer.

This receptor carries the CDR3 CASSPGRERYGYTF. The bases read TGTGCCAGCTCACCAGGGAGGGAGCGCTATGGCTACACCTTC. Recombination joined TRBV18 with TRBJ1-2; a confident D gene designation cannot be given. Between the V and J ends, shortened by 2 bases and 4 bases respectively, the junction contains 11 bases. For CDR1 and CDR2, the germline V gene lists KGHSH and LQKENI. The CDR3 contains 14 residues, cysteine and phenylalanine counted. Of all the DNA, just the CDR3 is kept, 42 bases in frame from base 1.